This is a list of T cell receptor beta chains from one sample in a study of T cell changes during pregnancy in multiple sclerosis. Produced via immunoSEQ multiplex PCR; TCRdb's table is partial and in-frame only. The sample records fewer than 60,000 clones, 85% to 95% being singletons. The sequencing used peripheral blood, collected after pregnancy. The receptors stem from a female donor in good health, enrolled as a control in a pregnancy study. Both conserved end residues are part of each CDR3. A D gene is named only where the DNA matches it firmly. Expanded clones are given a class, and other clones once, few, many or no size at all.

d_call	v_call	cdr3_length	j_call	clone_size	cdr3_nt	cdr3_aa
.	TRBV5-5	13	TRBJ2-7	.	TGTGCCAGCAGCCACTTTAGCGGTTACGAGCAGTACTTC	CASSHFSGYEQYF
TRBD1	TRBV19	16	TRBJ1-5	.	TGTGCCAGTAGTATAGGGATCACAGGGGGCGGGCGGCCCCAGCATTTT	CASSIGITGGGRPQHF
TRBD2	TRBV6-6	14	TRBJ2-5	.	TGTGCCAGCAGTTACGGACTAGCGGAAGAGACCCAGTACTTC	CASSYGLAEETQYF
.	TRBV5-4	15	TRBJ1-6	once	TGTGCCAGCAGCCTTCGGGGGTTCAATAATTCACCCCTCCACTTT	CASSLRGFNNSPLHF
TRBD2	TRBV4-3	16	TRBJ2-7	.	TGCGCCAGCAGCCAAGATCCGGGGGGGGCTTCCTACGAGCAGTACTTC	CASSQDPGGASYEQYF
.	TRBV2	14	TRBJ2-7	few	TGTGCCAGCAGTTCCGGGTCACTCTCCTACGAGCAGTACTTC	CASSSGSLSYEQYF
.	TRBV7-2	13	TRBJ1-1	.	TGTGCCAGCAGTTCACAGGGTTACACTGAAGCTTTCTTT	CASSSQGYTEAFF
.	TRBV4-2	15	TRBJ2-5	.	TGTGCCAGCAGCCAAGAAGAGGGGGGGCAAAAGACCCAGTACTTC	CASSQEEGGQKTQYF
TRBD1	TRBV5-1	15	TRBJ2-7	.	TGCGCCAGCAGCTTGGGGGCAGGGGGCGGATACGAGCAGTACTTC	CASSLGAGGGYEQYF
TRBD2	TRBV20-1	11	TRBJ2-1	.	TGCAGTGCTTCCACGGGGGGTGAGCAGTTCTTC	CSASTGGEQFF
.	TRBV5-1	13	TRBJ2-3	.	TGCGCCAGCTCCCAAACAGGGCCAGATACGCAGTATTTT	CASSQTGPDTQYF
TRBD1	TRBV7-6	14	TRBJ1-3	.	TGTGCCAGCAGCCAAGGGACAGGGGAAAACACCATATATTTT	CASSQGTGENTIYF
.	TRBV19	14	TRBJ2-7	.	TGTGCCAGTAGTATAGGACAGGCAGCGGACGAGCAGTACTTC	CASSIGQAADEQYF
TRBD1	TRBV4-2	16	TRBJ2-6	.	TGTGCCAGCAGCCAAGAACAGGGGGCTGGGGCCAACGTCCTGACTTTC	CASSQEQGAGANVLTF
TRBD1	TRBV7-8	15	TRBJ2-7	.	TGTGCCAGCAGCTTAGTGGGACAGGGGTACGCCGAGCAGTACTTC	CASSLVGQGYAEQYF